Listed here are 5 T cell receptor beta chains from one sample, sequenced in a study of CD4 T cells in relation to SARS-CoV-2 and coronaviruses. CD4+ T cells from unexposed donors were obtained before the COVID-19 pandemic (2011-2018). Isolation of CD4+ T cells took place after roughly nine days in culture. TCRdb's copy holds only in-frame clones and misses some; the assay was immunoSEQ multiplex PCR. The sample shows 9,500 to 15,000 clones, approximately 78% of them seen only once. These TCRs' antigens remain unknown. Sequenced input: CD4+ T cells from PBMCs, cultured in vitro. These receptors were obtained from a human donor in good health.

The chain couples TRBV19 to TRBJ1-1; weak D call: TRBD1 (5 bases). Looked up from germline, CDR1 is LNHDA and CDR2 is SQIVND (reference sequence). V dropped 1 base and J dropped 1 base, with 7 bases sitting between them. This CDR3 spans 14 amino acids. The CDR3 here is CASSIGRANTEAFF. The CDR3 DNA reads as TGTGCCAGTAGTATAGGCAGGGCGAACACTGAAGCTTTCTTT.

The CDR3 DNA reads as TGTGCCAGTAACCCGGGCTCCCAGGGTGGCTACACCTTC. It specifies CASNPGSQGGYTF. J is TRBJ1-2 and V is TRBV19; TRBD1 might be the D (5 bases). The V gene lost 7 bases and the J gene lost 7 bases, with 16 bases spanning the gap. The germline gives CDR1 LNHDA, CDR2 SQIVND (reference sequence). The CDR3 sequence is 13 residues long.

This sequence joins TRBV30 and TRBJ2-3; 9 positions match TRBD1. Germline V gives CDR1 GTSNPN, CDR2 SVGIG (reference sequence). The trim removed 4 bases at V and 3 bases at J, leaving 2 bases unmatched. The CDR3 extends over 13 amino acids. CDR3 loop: CAWTGQGTDTQYF. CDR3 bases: TGTGCCTGGACCGGACAGGGGACAGATACGCAGTATTTT.

The CDR3: CASSQDQGAYEKLFF. CDR3 DNA: TGTGCCAGCAGCCAAGATCAGGGGGCTTATGAAAAACTGTTTTTT. The chain is built from TRBV3-1 (or the pseudogene TRBV3-2) and TRBJ1-4; TRBD1 matches at 8 bases. V lost 0 bases, J lost 6 bases, and 3 bases stayed unmatched. Germline CDR1 and CDR2: LGHDT and YNNKEL (reference sequence). CDR3 length equals 15 residues.

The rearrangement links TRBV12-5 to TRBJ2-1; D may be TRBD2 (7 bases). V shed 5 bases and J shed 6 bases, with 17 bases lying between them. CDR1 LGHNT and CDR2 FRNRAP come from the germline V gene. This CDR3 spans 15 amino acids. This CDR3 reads CASGPGGTQINEQFF. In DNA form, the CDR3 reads TGTGCTAGTGGTCCCGGGGGGACACAGATCAATGAGCAGTTCTTC.